The T cell receptor beta chain described here comes from a study of shared clonotypes between healthy human individuals. General study points: Relative to memory subsets, naive subsets generally showed larger estimated richness.

About this clone itself: Its cognate antigen is unknown.

CDR1 SGDLS and CDR2 YYNGEE come from the germline V gene. Unmatched junction bases numbered 10, after V lost 3 bases and J lost 4 bases. This CDR3 has 17 amino acids. Sequencing was performed with immunoSEQ multiplex PCR; in TCRdb, only in-frame clones are kept and a portion is missing. The repertoire consists of about 1.5 million clones, with approximately 97% occurring once and the leading ten covering 1% to 1.5%. The study separated CD4+ cells into CD45RA+ naive and CD45RA-negative memory subsets. The source of this sequence is a man aged 30-40 years in good health. The J gene is TRBJ2-5, the V gene TRBV9, with TRBD2 matching 12 bases. The sequenced sample consisted of naive CD4+ T cells sorted from blood. This sample's subset: CD45RA+ positively selected. The CDR3: CASSAGLAGPGAETQYF. CDR3 sequence (DNA): TGTGCCAGCAGCGCGGGACTAGCGGGCCCTGGGGCAGAGACCCAGTACTTC. Complete variable domain (other parts from reference TRBV9 and TRBJ2-5): DSGVTQTPKHLITATGQRVTLRCSPRSGDLSVYWYQQSLDQGLQFLIQYYNGEERAKGNILERFSAQQFPDLHSELNLSSLELGDSALYFCASSAGLAGPGAETQYFGPGTRLLVL.